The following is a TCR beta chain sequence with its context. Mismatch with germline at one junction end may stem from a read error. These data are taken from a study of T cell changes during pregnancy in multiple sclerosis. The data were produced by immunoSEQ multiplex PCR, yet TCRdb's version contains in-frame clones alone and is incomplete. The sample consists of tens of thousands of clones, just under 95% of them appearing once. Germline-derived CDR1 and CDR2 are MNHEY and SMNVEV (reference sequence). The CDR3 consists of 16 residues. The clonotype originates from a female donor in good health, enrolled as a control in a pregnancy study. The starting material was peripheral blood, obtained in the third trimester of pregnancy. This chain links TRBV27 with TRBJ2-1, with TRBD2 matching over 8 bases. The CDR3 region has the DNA TGTGCCAGCAGTTTTGTAGCGGGACCCTCCCACAATGAGCAGTTCTTC. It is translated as CASSFVAGPSHNEQFF.